This T cell receptor beta chain was profiled in a study of shared clonotypes between healthy human individuals. Sequenced by immunoSEQ multiplex PCR; TCRdb stores in-frame clones only, minus some. This sample has approximately 530,000 clones, with about 96% found just once. Input material: naive CD4+ T cells sorted from blood. Subset meaning: CD45RA+ positively selected. This clonotype was sampled from a woman in her twenties or thirties in good health.

CDR3 amino acids: CASSYRQVSYEQYF. The CDR3 nucleotides are TGTGCCAGCAGTTACCGACAGGTCTCCTACGAGCAGTACTTC. The rearrangement joins TRBV6-5 to TRBJ2-7, with D possibly being TRBD1 (6 bases). The CDR3 contains 14 residues. Deletions cut 2 bases from V and 0 bases from J, with 8 bases between. The germline CDR1 and CDR2 sequences are MNHEY and SVGAGI.